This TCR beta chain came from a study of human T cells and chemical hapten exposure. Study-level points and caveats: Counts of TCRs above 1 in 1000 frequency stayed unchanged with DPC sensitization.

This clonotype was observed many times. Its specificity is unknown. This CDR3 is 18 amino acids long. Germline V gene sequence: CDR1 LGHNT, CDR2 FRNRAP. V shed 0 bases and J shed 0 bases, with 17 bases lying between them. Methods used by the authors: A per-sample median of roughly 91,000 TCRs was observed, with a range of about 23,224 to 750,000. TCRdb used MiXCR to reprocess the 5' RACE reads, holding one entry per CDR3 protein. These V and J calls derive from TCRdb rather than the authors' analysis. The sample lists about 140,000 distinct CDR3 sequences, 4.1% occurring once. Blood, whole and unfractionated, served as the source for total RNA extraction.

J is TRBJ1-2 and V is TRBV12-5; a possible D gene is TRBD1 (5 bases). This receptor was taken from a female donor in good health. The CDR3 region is CASGLVRGLGSTNYGYTF. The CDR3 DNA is TGTGCTAGTGGTTTGGTACGGGGCTTGGGGTCTACTAACTATGGCTACACCTTC.